What follows is one TCR beta chain and its context. Its specificity is not known. This CDR3 is 16 amino acids long. Germline CDR1 is SNHLY and CDR2 is FYNNEI. With 5 bases clipped from V and 4 bases from J, the junction kept 13 bases outside the gene matches. This specimen belongs to a study of cytomegalovirus exposure and HLA in healthy donors. Study details: Out of fewer than 400 genotyped donors, roughly 83% belonged to the Caucasian-associated ancestry cluster. Study results and limitations: TCR beta chains numbering roughly 150 were designated cytomegalovirus-associated.

PCR involved 60 Vbeta and 13 Jbeta primers. Per the original data handling: Some 11 million of the roughly 80 million unique TCR beta chains counted in a later analysis were shared. Here immunoSEQ multiplex PCR was the method, and the copy in TCRdb shows in-frame clones only, minus some. The V and J calls and clone size were taken over from that table, and D and trimming were inferred from the DNA. The sample carries about 140,000 clones, around 81% recorded once. The TCR was taken from a man aged 50 to 60 in good health and CMV-seronegative. Material for sequencing was PBMCs. This rearrangement joins TRBV2 to TRBJ2-5; TRBD1 agrees at 7 bases. CDR3 residues: CASSPGLQGLGETQYF. In nucleotides, the CDR3 is TGTGCCAGCAGTCCAGGGCTACAGGGGTTGGGAGAGACCCAGTACTTC. The full variable domain, completed using reference TRBV2 and TRBJ2-5, is EPEVTQTPSHQVTQMGQEVILRCVPISNHLYFYWYRQILGQKVEFLVSFYNNEISEKSEIFDDQFSVERPDGSNFTLKIRSTKLEDSAMYFCASSPGLQGLGETQYFGPGTRLLVL.